These T cell receptor beta chains were read from a single sample in a study of blood T cell repertoires in COVID-19. The table came from immunoSEQ multiplex PCR; TCRdb's copy has only in-frame clones and leaves some out. The data contain about 150,000 clones, 79% of them singletons. The sequenced material came from PBMCs or T cells enriched from blood (not recorded which). The receptors come from a woman aged 70-85 years in a cohort exposed to, infected with or recovered from COVID-19 (not recorded which). Both conserved end residues are part of each CDR3. D genes are given only for firm matches. Clone sizes are given selectively: once, few, many, or a class where the clone is expanded.

v_gene: TRBV28; len: 14; d_gene: TRBD2; j_gene: TRBJ2-1; abundance: NA; CDR3nt: TGTGCCAGCAGCTTAGCGGGAGTAACCAATGAGCAGTTCTTC; CDR3aa: CASSLAGVTNEQFF
v_gene: TRBV5-1; len: 15; d_gene: NA; j_gene: TRBJ2-5; abundance: NA; CDR3nt: TGCGCCAGCAGCTTTACCGGGGGTGAACAAGAGACCCAGTACTTC; CDR3aa: CASSFTGGEQETQYF
v_gene: TRBV5-1; len: 15; d_gene: NA; j_gene: TRBJ1-1; abundance: NA; CDR3nt: TGCGCCAGCAGCAACCTGGGACTGATGAACACTGAAGCTTTCTTT; CDR3aa: CASSNLGLMNTEAFF
v_gene: TRBV12-5; len: 14; d_gene: NA; j_gene: TRBJ2-1; abundance: NA; CDR3nt: TGTGCTAGTGTTCTGGGTGTCGGGGGCAATGAGCAGTTCTTC; CDR3aa: CASVLGVGGNEQFF
v_gene: TRBV18; len: 14; d_gene: NA; j_gene: TRBJ2-1; abundance: NA; CDR3nt: TGTGCCAGCTCACTCCCGAGCCGTAGCAATGAGCAGTTCTTC; CDR3aa: CASSLPSRSNEQFF
v_gene: TRBV15; len: 14; d_gene: TRBD1; j_gene: TRBJ1-4; abundance: NA; CDR3nt: TGTGCCACTGTGGACAGGGTTCGCGGTGAAAAACTGTTTTTT; CDR3aa: CATVDRVRGEKLFF
v_gene: TRBV7-2; len: 12; d_gene: NA; j_gene: TRBJ2-2; abundance: once; CDR3nt: TGTGCCAGCAGCTCATACACCGGGGAGCTGTTTTTT; CDR3aa: CASSSYTGELFF
v_gene: TRBV15; len: 15; d_gene: NA; j_gene: TRBJ2-1; abundance: NA; CDR3nt: TGTGCCACCAGCAGAGGTGGCGGGAACTACAATGAGCAGTTCTTC; CDR3aa: CATSRGGGNYNEQFF
v_gene: TRBV12-3/TRBV12-4; len: 13; d_gene: NA; j_gene: TRBJ1-5; abundance: few; CDR3nt: TGTGCCAGCAGTTTGGCCCACAATCAGCCCCAGCATTTT; CDR3aa: CASSLAHNQPQHF
v_gene: TRBV30; len: 15; d_gene: NA; j_gene: TRBJ1-1; abundance: NA; CDR3nt: TGTGCCTGGAGTGTACTTGGGGGCAGGAACACTGAAGCTTTCTTT; CDR3aa: CAWSVLGGRNTEAFF
v_gene: TRBV19; len: 14; d_gene: NA; j_gene: TRBJ1-1; abundance: NA; CDR3nt: TGTGCCAGTAGTCTTAGGACAGCGAACACTGAAGCTTTCTTT; CDR3aa: CASSLRTANTEAFF
v_gene: TRBV10-3; len: 13; d_gene: NA; j_gene: TRBJ2-7; abundance: few; CDR3nt: TGTGCCACCGCCCCCGACAGATACGGCGAGCAGTACTTC; CDR3aa: CATAPDRYGEQYF
v_gene: TRBV24-1; len: 15; d_gene: TRBD1; j_gene: TRBJ1-5; abundance: NA; CDR3nt: TGTGCCACCAGTGAGGGACAGGGTGGCAATCAGCCCCAGCATTTT; CDR3aa: CATSEGQGGNQPQHF
v_gene: TRBV5-1; len: 20; d_gene: TRBD2; j_gene: TRBJ2-1; abundance: NA; CDR3nt: TGCGCCAGCAGCTCGGGACTAGGACTTCAAACACCCCCGTACTACAATGAGCAGTTCTTC; CDR3aa: CASSSGLGLQTPPYYNEQFF
v_gene: TRBV2; len: 13; d_gene: TRBD1; j_gene: TRBJ1-1; abundance: few; CDR3nt: TGTGCCAGCAGTGAGTGGGGACAGGGTGAAGCTTTCTTT; CDR3aa: CASSEWGQGEAFF
v_gene: TRBV7-9; len: 15; d_gene: NA; j_gene: TRBJ2-7; abundance: NA; CDR3nt: TGTGCCAGCAGCTTAAGACAGGGAGGTTCCTACGAGCAGTACTTC; CDR3aa: CASSLRQGGSYEQYF
v_gene: TRBV28; len: 15; d_gene: NA; j_gene: TRBJ2-5; abundance: few; CDR3nt: TGTGCCAGCAGTTCGGGCCCCCGGAGGGGAGAGACCCAGTACTTC; CDR3aa: CASSSGPRRGETQYF
v_gene: TRBV18; len: 13; d_gene: NA; j_gene: TRBJ2-3; abundance: NA; CDR3nt: TGTGCCAGCTCTCAGTTGTTTGAAGATACGCAGTATTTT; CDR3aa: CASSQLFEDTQYF
v_gene: TRBV11-2; len: 15; d_gene: NA; j_gene: TRBJ2-1; abundance: NA; CDR3nt: TGTGCCAGCAGCCTCGGGACTTCCTCCTACAATGAGCAGTTCTTC; CDR3aa: CASSLGTSSYNEQFF
v_gene: TRBV19; len: 13; d_gene: NA; j_gene: TRBJ1-1; abundance: once; CDR3nt: TGTGCCAGTAGTATTTCACTTAGCAAACGCGCTTTCTTT; CDR3aa: CASSISLSKRAFF
v_gene: TRBV7-3; len: 14; d_gene: TRBD2; j_gene: TRBJ2-1; abundance: once; CDR3nt: TGTGCCAGCGGGACTAGCGGTAACTCAGGTGAGCAGTTCTTC; CDR3aa: CASGTSGNSGEQFF
v_gene: TRBV7-3; len: 15; d_gene: TRBD2; j_gene: TRBJ2-1; abundance: NA; CDR3nt: TGTGCCAGCAGCCGAACTAGCGGGAAATTCGATGAGCAGTTCTTC; CDR3aa: CASSRTSGKFDEQFF
v_gene: TRBV4-2; len: 17; d_gene: TRBD2; j_gene: TRBJ2-3; abundance: NA; CDR3nt: TGTGCCAGCAGCCAAGATCTCCTAGCGGGGACCACAGATACGCAGTATTTT; CDR3aa: CASSQDLLAGTTDTQYF
v_gene: TRBV18; len: 15; d_gene: NA; j_gene: TRBJ2-2; abundance: NA; CDR3nt: TGTGCCAGCTCACCACAGGGGGCGAACACCGGGGAGCTGTTTTTT; CDR3aa: CASSPQGANTGELFF
v_gene: TRBV28; len: 18; d_gene: NA; j_gene: TRBJ2-1; abundance: few; CDR3nt: TGTGCCAGCAGTTTTAATGATCGGTACAGGGACCCCTACAATGAGCAGTTCTTC; CDR3aa: CASSFNDRYRDPYNEQFF
v_gene: TRBV20-1; len: 11; d_gene: NA; j_gene: TRBJ2-3; abundance: NA; CDR3nt: TGCAGTCCTCAGACTGAATATACGCAGTATTTT; CDR3aa: CSPQTEYTQYF
v_gene: TRBV4-2; len: 16; d_gene: TRBD2; j_gene: TRBJ2-3; abundance: NA; CDR3nt: TGTGCCAGCAGCCGGGGACTAGCGGCTAGCACAGATACGCAGTATTTT; CDR3aa: CASSRGLAASTDTQYF
v_gene: TRBV18; len: 17; d_gene: NA; j_gene: TRBJ2-5; abundance: NA; CDR3nt: TGTGCCAGCTCACCAAACTCACCTAGCGCGTTTCAAGAGACCCAGTACTTC; CDR3aa: CASSPNSPSAFQETQYF
v_gene: TRBV6-6; len: 13; d_gene: TRBD1; j_gene: TRBJ1-5; abundance: NA; CDR3nt: TGTGCCAGCAGTAACGACAGGGTCCAGCCCCAGCATTTT; CDR3aa: CASSNDRVQPQHF
v_gene: TRBV3-1/TRBV3-2; len: 11; d_gene: NA; j_gene: TRBJ2-7; abundance: few; CDR3nt: TGTGCCAGCAGTCACGGCGGGGAGCAGTACTTC; CDR3aa: CASSHGGEQYF
v_gene: TRBV7-3; len: 15; d_gene: NA; j_gene: TRBJ2-7; abundance: NA; CDR3nt: TGTGCCAGCAGCTTAACGTCGTTGCGGGGCTACGAGCAGTACTTC; CDR3aa: CASSLTSLRGYEQYF
v_gene: TRBV28; len: 14; d_gene: NA; j_gene: TRBJ1-1; abundance: NA; CDR3nt: TGTGCCAGCAGTCCAACAGCGGGGGGCACTGAAGCTTTCTTT; CDR3aa: CASSPTAGGTEAFF
v_gene: TRBV18; len: 15; d_gene: NA; j_gene: TRBJ1-5; abundance: NA; CDR3nt: TGTGCCAGCTCACCCCGGGGGAGTAGCAATCAGCCCCAGCATTTT; CDR3aa: CASSPRGSSNQPQHF
v_gene: TRBV3-1/TRBV3-2; len: 14; d_gene: TRBD2; j_gene: TRBJ2-1; abundance: NA; CDR3nt: TGTGCCAGCAGCCACTCGGGACTAGCCAATGAGCAGTTCTTC; CDR3aa: CASSHSGLANEQFF
v_gene: TRBV24-1; len: 15; d_gene: NA; j_gene: TRBJ2-7; abundance: NA; CDR3nt: TGTGCCACCAGTGTCCAGGTCCTGCTCTCCTACGAGCAGTACTTC; CDR3aa: CATSVQVLLSYEQYF
v_gene: TRBV7-2; len: 17; d_gene: TRBD1; j_gene: TRBJ1-2; abundance: NA; CDR3nt: TGTGCCAGCAGCTTAGCGCCTGGAGGACAGGGGGCGTATGGCTACACCTTC; CDR3aa: CASSLAPGGQGAYGYTF
v_gene: TRBV5-1; len: 16; d_gene: NA; j_gene: TRBJ2-1; abundance: NA; CDR3nt: TGCGCCAGCAGCTTGGGCCTAGCATCGGCGGTGGGTGAGCAGTTCTTC; CDR3aa: CASSLGLASAVGEQFF
v_gene: TRBV11-2; len: 16; d_gene: TRBD2; j_gene: TRBJ2-1; abundance: NA; CDR3nt: TGTGCCAGCAGCCCCCAAATGAGCGGGAGGAAAAATGAGCAGTTCTTC; CDR3aa: CASSPQMSGRKNEQFF
v_gene: TRBV18; len: 15; d_gene: NA; j_gene: TRBJ1-4; abundance: NA; CDR3nt: TGTGCCAGCTCACCCCCCCAAGGGAGGGATGAAAAACTGTTTTTT; CDR3aa: CASSPPQGRDEKLFF
v_gene: TRBV5-1; len: 14; d_gene: TRBD1; j_gene: TRBJ1-4; abundance: NA; CDR3nt: TGCGCCAGCAGCCCCGGGACAGTAGAGGAAAAACTGTTTTTT; CDR3aa: CASSPGTVEEKLFF
v_gene: TRBV5-1; len: 12; d_gene: NA; j_gene: TRBJ2-2; abundance: NA; CDR3nt: TGCGCCAGCAGCACGAACCCGACAGAGCTGTTTTTT; CDR3aa: CASSTNPTELFF
v_gene: TRBV3-1/TRBV3-2; len: 17; d_gene: TRBD2; j_gene: TRBJ2-1; abundance: few; CDR3nt: TGTGCCAGCAGCCAAGAGATAGCGGGAGGTGAAGGCAATGAGCAGTTCTTC; CDR3aa: CASSQEIAGGEGNEQFF
v_gene: TRBV11-2; len: 14; d_gene: TRBD1; j_gene: TRBJ2-5; abundance: once; CDR3nt: TGTGCCAGCAGCTCCTACAGGGGTAGAGAGACCCAGTACTTC; CDR3aa: CASSSYRGRETQYF
v_gene: TRBV12-5; len: 13; d_gene: NA; j_gene: TRBJ1-1; abundance: NA; CDR3nt: TGTGCTAGTGGTTCGCTTATAGAACGTTCGGCTTTCTTT; CDR3aa: CASGSLIERSAFF
v_gene: TRBV5-4; len: 14; d_gene: NA; j_gene: TRBJ2-1; abundance: once; CDR3nt: TGTGCCAGCAGCTTAGGCGGGTCAGTCAATGAGCAGTTCTTC; CDR3aa: CASSLGGSVNEQFF
v_gene: TRBV2; len: 14; d_gene: NA; j_gene: TRBJ2-1; abundance: NA; CDR3nt: TGTGCCAGCAGTGAACGGGACTGGTACAATGAGCAGTTCTTC; CDR3aa: CASSERDWYNEQFF
v_gene: TRBV27; len: 15; d_gene: NA; j_gene: TRBJ2-7; abundance: NA; CDR3nt: TGTGCCAGCACCCCTCGGGGTAGCGGTTATTACGAGCAGTACTTC; CDR3aa: CASTPRGSGYYEQYF
v_gene: TRBV19; len: 10; d_gene: NA; j_gene: TRBJ1-4; abundance: NA; CDR3nt: TGTGCCAGTGGGCCTGAAAAACTGTTTTTT; CDR3aa: CASGPEKLFF
v_gene: TRBV7-3; len: 16; d_gene: TRBD1; j_gene: TRBJ2-1; abundance: few; CDR3nt: TGTGCCAGCAGCTTGGTGGGGACAGGGTCCTACAATGAGCAGTTCTTC; CDR3aa: CASSLVGTGSYNEQFF
v_gene: TRBV7-9; len: 15; d_gene: NA; j_gene: TRBJ2-7; abundance: NA; CDR3nt: TGTGCCAGCAGCTCTACTCGGACAGCCACCTACGAGCAGTACTTC; CDR3aa: CASSSTRTATYEQYF
v_gene: TRBV5-1; len: 15; d_gene: NA; j_gene: TRBJ2-1; abundance: NA; CDR3nt: TGCGCCAGCAGCTTGGGTCCCCAATCCTACAATGAGCAGTTCTTC; CDR3aa: CASSLGPQSYNEQFF
v_gene: TRBV6-6; len: 14; d_gene: NA; j_gene: TRBJ2-7; abundance: NA; CDR3nt: TGTGCCAGCAGTTACAGGAGGGTCCCGGCCGAGCAGTACTTC; CDR3aa: CASSYRRVPAEQYF
v_gene: TRBV28; len: 16; d_gene: TRBD1; j_gene: TRBJ2-1; abundance: NA; CDR3nt: TGTGCCAGCAGTTTATGGGGGACAGGGGGCATGGATGAGCAGTTCTTC; CDR3aa: CASSLWGTGGMDEQFF
v_gene: TRBV28; len: 16; d_gene: TRBD1; j_gene: TRBJ1-5; abundance: NA; CDR3nt: TGTGCCAGCAGGGCTGGACAGGGTTATGCCAATCAGCCCCAGCATTTT; CDR3aa: CASRAGQGYANQPQHF
v_gene: TRBV5-1; len: 16; d_gene: TRBD2; j_gene: TRBJ2-7; abundance: NA; CDR3nt: TGCGCCAGCAGCTTGAGGTCTAGCGGGAGCCCTTCCCAGTTGAACTTC; CDR3aa: CASSLRSSGSPSQLNF
v_gene: TRBV3-1/TRBV3-2; len: 15; d_gene: NA; j_gene: TRBJ2-5; abundance: NA; CDR3nt: TGTGCCAGCAGCCAAGATCGCCAGCAGGTAGAGACCCAGTACTTC; CDR3aa: CASSQDRQQVETQYF
v_gene: TRBV5-4; len: 18; d_gene: TRBD2; j_gene: TRBJ2-7; abundance: NA; CDR3nt: TGTGCCAGCAGCTTGGCTGGTGGGGGGGGAGGGGCTTCCTACGAGCAGTACTTC; CDR3aa: CASSLAGGGGGASYEQYF
v_gene: TRBV7-2; len: 15; d_gene: NA; j_gene: TRBJ2-1; abundance: NA; CDR3nt: TGTGCCAGCAGCTTACCTTCTAGCGTATACAATGAGCAGTTCTTC; CDR3aa: CASSLPSSVYNEQFF
v_gene: TRBV7-9; len: 15; d_gene: TRBD1; j_gene: TRBJ1-1; abundance: NA; CDR3nt: TGTGCCAGCAGCTTAAGGACAGGAGGATGGACTGAAGCTTTCTTT; CDR3aa: CASSLRTGGWTEAFF